One and the same sample provided the 27 T cell receptor beta chains below, sequenced in a study of T cells in Graves' hyperthyroidism and ophthalmopathy. TCR beta CDR3 region amplification was performed from RNA transcripts. Using the HTBI primer set, a first-round RT-PCR was run on the TCR CDR3. MiXCR was run by TCRdb on the multiplex PCR reads, yielding one entry per CDR3 protein. The data show 600,000 to 700,000 distinct CDR3 sequences, with about 14% seen just once and approximately 4.3% held by the top ten. The sequencing input was blood. All receptors come from a woman aged 40-49 years with Graves' ophthalmopathy.

The chain uses TRBV7-8 and TRBJ2-4, with D possibly TRBD2 on 6 matching bases. CDR1 SGHVS and CDR2 FQNEAQ come from the germline V gene. Trimming took off 5 bases at V and 0 bases at J, with 11 bases between the two ends. The CDR3 is 15 residues long. This CDR3 reads CASSEVGGAKNIQYF. CDR3 sequence (DNA): TGTGCCAGCAGCGAAGTGGGGGGAGCCAAAAACATTCAGTACTTC.

This clonotype was observed a handful of times. This chain links TRBV5-1 with TRBJ2-7; D not resolved. The V end was cut by 0 bases, the J end by 6 bases, with 7 bases between. From germline, CDR1 is SGHRS and CDR2 YFSETQ. The CDR3 is 12 residues long. Here the CDR3 reads CASSLVGFEQYF. CDR3 nucleotides: TGCGCCAGCAGCTTGGTTGGGTTCGAGCAGTACTTC.

In this sample, this clonotype turned up many times. The chain couples TRBV20-1 to TRBJ2-7; D is perhaps TRBD2 (6 bases). Germline values: CDR1 DFQATT, CDR2 SNEGSKA (reference sequence). V gave up 0 bases and J gave up 4 bases, with 25 bases separating them. CDR3 size: 18 residues. The CDR3 is CSARDSGDPRVPFYEQYF. The DNA of the CDR3 is TGCAGTGCTAGAGATAGCGGAGACCCGAGAGTCCCCTTTTACGAGCAGTACTTC.

V gene TRBV7-8 combines with J gene TRBJ1-5; weak D call: TRBD1 (5 bases). V was cut by 1 base and J by 1 base, with 14 bases left in between. CDR1 and CDR2 from the germline V gene are SGHVS and FQNEAQ. The CDR3 length is 17 residues. The CDR3 DNA reads as TGTGCCAGCAGCTTAGGATATAACCGGGGGAGCAATCAGCCCCAGCATTTT. As protein: CASSLGYNRGSNQPQHF.

In this sample, this clonotype turned up many times. This chain connects TRBV11-2 to TRBJ2-5; D is uncertain. The V and J ends lost 0 bases and 1 base respectively, with 12 bases between them. The CDR3 contains 16 residues. In germline, CDR1 is SGHAT, CDR2 FQNNGV. In nucleotides, the CDR3 is TGTGCCAGCAGCTTAGATTCTGGGCGATTCCAAGAGACCCAGTACTTC. Its translation: CASSLDSGRFQETQYF.

This clonotype was counted only a few times. The junction shows a germline mismatch at one end, possibly a read error. The V and J genes are TRBV19 and TRBJ2-5; 11 positions agree with TRBD2. Germline CDR1 and CDR2: LNHDA and SQIVND (reference sequence). This CDR3 comprises 15 residues. The CDR3 region is CVSTPGTSGLETQYF. The DNA of the CDR3 is TGTGTCAGTACCCCGGGGACTAGCGGTTTAGAGACCCAGTACTTC.

This clonotype was seen more than once but under ten times. The chain joins TRBV6-2 or TRBV6-3 to TRBJ1-2; 7 bases align to TRBD1. This CDR3 contains 17 residues. The V segment lost 6 bases and the J segment 8 bases; nucleotides outside the gene matches: 21. In germline, CDR1 is MNHEY, CDR2 SVGEGT. The CDR3 is CASRDAGTATTLGGYTF. The CDR3, as DNA: TGTGCCAGCAGGGACGCCGGGACAGCGACGACTCTGGGAGGCTACACCTTC.

This clonotype was detected many times. The rearrangement uses TRBV19 and TRBJ2-5; 7 nucleotides match TRBD2. CDR1 is LNHDA, CDR2 SQIVND, per germline (reference sequence). V gave up 4 bases and J gave up 4 bases; unmatched junction bases: 9. This CDR3 has 15 amino acids. The CDR3 DNA is TGTGCCAGTAGTAGGTATGCAGGCGGGGGAGAGACCCAGTACTTC. Its translation is CASSRYAGGGETQYF.

This chain joins TRBV6-2 or TRBV6-3 and TRBJ1-5, with TRBD1 identical over 7 bases. This CDR3 comprises 14 residues. The germline CDR1 and CDR2 sequences are MNHEY and SVGEGT. The trim removed 7 bases at V and 1 base at J, leaving 4 bases unmatched. The CDR3 spells CASKTTGSNQPQHF. The CDR3 DNA sequence: TGTGCCAGCAAGACGACAGGGAGCAATCAGCCCCAGCATTTT.

At least ten counts were recorded for this clonotype. The chain combines TRBV19 with TRBJ1-5; perhaps TRBD1 as D (6 bases). Germline assignment: CDR1 LNHDA and CDR2 SQIVND (reference sequence). CDR3 length equals 15 residues. Trimming took off 5 bases at V and 4 bases at J, with 15 bases between the two ends. In DNA form, the CDR3 reads TGTGCCAGTAGTCAGCTCAACAGGGAGAATCAGCCCCAGCATTTT. This codes for CASSQLNRENQPQHF.

This clonotype was counted many times. The chain has TRBV28 and TRBJ2-5; 11 bases are shared with TRBD2. CDR1 and CDR2 from the germline V gene are MDHEN and SYDVKM. With 8 bases clipped from V and 1 base from J, the junction kept 15 bases outside the gene matches. This CDR3 is built from 18 residues. CDR3: CASQTTALTSGSQETQYF. The DNA of the CDR3 is TGTGCCAGCCAAACCACAGCTCTAACTAGCGGGAGCCAAGAGACCCAGTACTTC. The full variable domain, in which reference TRBV28 and TRBJ2-5 provide the parts outside the CDR3, is DVKVTQSSRYLVKRTGEKVFLECVQDMDHENMFWYRQDPGLGLRLIYFSYDVKMKEKGDIPEGYSVSREKKERFSLILESASTNQTSMYLCASQTTALTSGSQETQYFGPGTRLLVL.

This clonotype was seen a handful of times. The chain employs TRBV19 and TRBJ1-5; TRBD1 matches 9 bases. The CDR3 spans 17 residues. J was trimmed by 4 bases and V by 4 bases; bases with no gene match: 11. The germline V gene encodes CDR1 LNHDA and CDR2 SQIVND (reference sequence). CDR3 amino acids: CASSTNRGTGRNQPQHF. In DNA form, the CDR3 reads TGTGCCAGTAGTACGAATCGCGGGACAGGGCGGAATCAGCCCCAGCATTTT. Supplemented by reference TRBV19 and TRBJ1-5, the full variable domain reads DGGITQSPKYLFRKEGQNVTLSCEQNLNHDAMYWYRQDPGQGLRLIYYSQIVNDFQKGDIAEGYSVSREKKESFPLTVTSAQKNPTAFYLCASSTNRGTGRNQPQHFGDGTRLSIL.

The table lists this clonotype with many counts. The rearrangement uses TRBV30 and TRBJ1-5; weak D call: TRBD1 (5 bases). The CDR3 totals 13 residues. V lost 0 bases to trimming and J lost 8 bases, with 11 bases between them. CDR1 GTSNPN and CDR2 SVGIG come from the germline V gene (reference sequence). The CDR3 DNA reads TGTGCCTGGAGTGTCGGGGGGAAGGAGCCCCAGCATTTT. Translating it yields CAWSVGGKEPQHF.

This clonotype appeared many times. CDR3 region: CASSFLYNTGELFF. The CDR3 bases are TGTGCCAGCAGTTTCCTTTATAACACCGGGGAGCTGTTTTTT. V is TRBV6-5 and J is TRBJ2-2; the D is unclear. Trimming took 4 bases from V and 2 from J, leaving 8 bases between them. The CDR3 has 14 residues. Germline V gives CDR1 MNHEY, CDR2 SVGAGI.

To note about this clonotype: This could be a read error, since a much larger clone is one nucleotide away. The CDR3 sequence is CAWGSGTSGKGTQYF. The CDR3 DNA sequence: TGTGCCTGGGGCTCCGGGACTAGCGGGAAGGGGACCCAGTACTTC. The chain has TRBV30 and TRBJ2-5, with 13 positions matching TRBD2. This CDR3 comprises 15 residues. Germline assignment: CDR1 GTSNPN and CDR2 SVGIG (reference sequence). With 5 bases clipped from V and 7 bases from J, the junction kept 10 bases outside the gene matches.

This clonotype was counted a few times. This sequence joins TRBV30 and TRBJ2-3; D not certain. Trimming left V 3 bases short and J 6 bases short, with 7 bases between. Germline assignment: CDR1 GTSNPN and CDR2 SVGIG (reference sequence). CDR3 length: 11 residues. The DNA for the CDR3 is TGTGCCTGGAGCAGTCGGGATACGCAGTATTTT. Its translation is CAWSSRDTQYF. The variable domain in full, with the rest retrieved from reference TRBV30 and TRBJ2-3, is SQTIHQWPATLVQPVGSPLSLECTVEGTSNPNLYWYRQAAGRGLQLLFYSVGIGQISSEVPQNLSASRPQDRQFILSSKKLLLSDSGFYLCAWSSRDTQYFGPGTRLTVL.

This clonotype turned up a few times. The chain has TRBV19 and TRBJ2-6, with 11 bases matching TRBD1. CDR1 and CDR2 (germline): LNHDA, SQIVND (reference sequence). This CDR3 is 18 amino acids long. Trimming cost V 2 bases and J 2 bases; bases outside gene matches: 5. CDR3 sequence reads: CASSIRGQGEAGANVLTF. CDR3 coding DNA: TGTGCCAGTAGTATACGGGGACAGGGGGAAGCTGGGGCCAACGTCCTGACTTTC.

This clonotype was counted ten times or more. The V gene is TRBV4-2, the J gene TRBJ2-7; D perhaps matches TRBD1 (5 bases). The CDR3 has 13 amino acids. V lost 2 bases, J lost 6 bases, and 11 bases lay in between. Per germline, CDR1 LGHNA and CDR2 YNFKEQ. The CDR3 here is CASSQLTGAEQYF. The CDR3 DNA sequence: TGTGCCAGCAGCCAACTAACAGGAGCCGAGCAGTACTTC.

This clonotype was observed at least ten times. The chain has TRBV15 and TRBJ2-5; maybe TRBD2 (5 bases). Germline V lookup: CDR1 LNHNV, CDR2 YYDKDF (reference sequence). The length of the CDR3 is 15 residues. V gave up 5 bases and J gave up 2 bases, with 15 bases separating them. As DNA, the CDR3 is TGTGCCACCAGCGGCAAGGACTGGGAACAAGAGACCCAGTACTTC. It encodes CATSGKDWEQETQYF.

This clonotype was seen at least ten times. As DNA, the CDR3 is TGTGCCAGCAGCTTAGCCACAGGGTCCCAAGAGACCCAGTACTTC. The encoded protein is CASSLATGSQETQYF. The rearrangement uses TRBV7-3 and TRBJ2-5; D possibly corresponds to TRBD1 (6 bases). V was trimmed by 2 bases and J by 1 base, leaving 11 bases between them. Germline lookup yields CDR1 SGHTA and CDR2 FQGTGA. The CDR3 loop spans 15 amino acids.

In its sample, this clonotype was seen many times. The chain employs TRBV6-5 and TRBJ1-2; no reliable D call. This CDR3 contains 13 residues. Looked up from germline, CDR1 is MNHEY and CDR2 is SVGAGI. Between the trimmed V and J ends, which lost 6 bases and 1 base, there was a span of 9 bases. The DNA for the CDR3 is TGTGCCAGCAGAGTTACAGTTAACTATGGCTACACCTTC. Translating it yields CASRVTVNYGYTF.

This clonotype was detected many times. This chain links TRBV24-1 with TRBJ1-2; D is ambiguous. CDR1 is KGHDR, CDR2 SFDVKD, per germline. CDR3 length: 13 amino acids. Trimming took off 4 bases at V and 6 bases at J, with 11 bases between the two ends. The CDR3 loop is CATSDPNRDGYTF. The CDR3 DNA sequence: TGTGCCACCAGTGACCCGAACAGAGATGGCTACACCTTC.

This clonotype was observed at least ten times. The chain recombines TRBV6-1 with TRBJ2-2, with 7 bases lining up with TRBD2. The germline CDR1 and CDR2 sequences are MNHNS and SASEGT. With 3 bases clipped from V and 9 bases from J, the junction kept 4 bases outside the gene matches. The CDR3 sequence is 13 residues long. The CDR3 DNA sequence: TGTGCCAGCAGTGAGCGGGAGATCCGGGAGCTGTTTTTT. Its protein is CASSEREIRELFF.

This sequence joins TRBV7-9 and TRBJ2-5; 9 nucleotides agree with TRBD1. From germline, CDR1 is SEHNR and CDR2 FQNEAQ (reference sequence). The CDR3 runs 15 residues. With 5 bases clipped from V and 5 bases from J, the junction kept 9 bases outside the gene matches. CDR3 sequence: CASSPGTGGWETQYF. CDR3 nucleotide sequence: TGTGCCAGCAGCCCCGGAACAGGGGGCTGGGAGACCCAGTACTTC.

This clonotype turned up a few times. V gene TRBV6-1 combines with J gene TRBJ1-3; D is undetermined. This CDR3 has 14 residues. V lost 5 bases and J lost 4, with 12 bases in between. Germline V CDR1 and CDR2: MNHNS, SASEGT. The CDR3 here is CASSPTGRGNTIYF. CDR3 in DNA: TGTGCCAGCAGTCCTACTGGCAGGGGAAACACCATATATTTT.

The V call is TRBV28, the J call TRBJ1-5, with D maybe TRBD1 (5 bases). This CDR3 has 16 residues. Germline V gene sequence: CDR1 MDHEN, CDR2 SYDVKM. The V end lost 5 bases, the J end lost 3 bases, and 17 bases lay between the germline ends. The CDR3 region has the DNA TGTGCCAGCAGTCTCTACCGAGGACATTACAATCAGCCCCAGCATTTT. The encoded protein is CASSLYRGHYNQPQHF. The variable domain in full, with the rest retrieved from reference TRBV28 and TRBJ1-5, is DVKVTQSSRYLVKRTGEKVFLECVQDMDHENMFWYRQDPGLGLRLIYFSYDVKMKEKGDIPEGYSVSREKKERFSLILESASTNQTSMYLCASSLYRGHYNQPQHFGDGTRLSIL.

The chain combines TRBV10-3 with TRBJ1-1; 9 bases are shared with TRBD1. This CDR3 has 13 residues. Germline V gene sequence: CDR1 ENHRY, CDR2 SYGVKD. Unmatched junction bases numbered 4, after V lost 6 bases and J lost 5 bases. The CDR3 coding sequence is TGTGCCATCAGAGAGACAGGGGGGACTGAAGCTTTCTTT. It specifies CAIRETGGTEAFF.